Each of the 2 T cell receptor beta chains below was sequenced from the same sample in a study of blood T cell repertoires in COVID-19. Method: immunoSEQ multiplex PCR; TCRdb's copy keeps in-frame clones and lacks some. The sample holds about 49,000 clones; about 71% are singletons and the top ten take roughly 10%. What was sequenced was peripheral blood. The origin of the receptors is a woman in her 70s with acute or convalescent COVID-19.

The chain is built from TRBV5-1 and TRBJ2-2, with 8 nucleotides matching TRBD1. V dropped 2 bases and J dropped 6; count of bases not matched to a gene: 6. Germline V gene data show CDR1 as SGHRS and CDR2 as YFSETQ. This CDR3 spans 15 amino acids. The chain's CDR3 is CASSFGQGGAGELFF. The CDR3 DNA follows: TGCGCCAGCAGCTTCGGACAGGGTGGGGCCGGGGAGCTGTTTTTT.

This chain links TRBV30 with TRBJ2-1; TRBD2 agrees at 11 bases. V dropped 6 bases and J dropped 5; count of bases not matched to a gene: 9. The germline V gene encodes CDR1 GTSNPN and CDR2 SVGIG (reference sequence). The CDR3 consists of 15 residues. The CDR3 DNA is TGTGCCTGCGTTAGCGGGAGGGCCTCTGACAATGAGCAGTTCTTC. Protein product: CACVSGRASDNEQFF.